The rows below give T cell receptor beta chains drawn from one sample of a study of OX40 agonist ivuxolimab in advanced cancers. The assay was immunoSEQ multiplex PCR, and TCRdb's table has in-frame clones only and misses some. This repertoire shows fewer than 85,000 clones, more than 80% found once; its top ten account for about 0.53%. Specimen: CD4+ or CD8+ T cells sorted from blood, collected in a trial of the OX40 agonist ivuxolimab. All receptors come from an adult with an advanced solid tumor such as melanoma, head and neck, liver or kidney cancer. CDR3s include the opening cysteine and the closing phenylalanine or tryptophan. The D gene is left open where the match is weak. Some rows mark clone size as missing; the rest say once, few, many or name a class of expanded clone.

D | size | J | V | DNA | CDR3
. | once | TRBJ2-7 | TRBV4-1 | TGCGCCAGCAGCCAAGATCACGTTGGCGGGCAGTACTTC | CASSQDHVGGQYF
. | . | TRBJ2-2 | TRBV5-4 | TGTGCCAGCAGCTTGGAGGGGTCGAGCACCGGGGAGCTGTTTTTT | CASSLEGSSTGELFF
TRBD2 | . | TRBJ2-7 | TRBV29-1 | TGCAGCGTCTCCAGTTCACTTAGCGGGGGCGGGCTTTTTCCCTACGAGCAGTACTTC | CSVSSSLSGGGLFPYEQYF
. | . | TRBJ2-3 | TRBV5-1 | TGCGCCAGCAGCCCGCAGGGTGCTAGCACAGATACGCAGTATTTT | CASSPQGASTDTQYF
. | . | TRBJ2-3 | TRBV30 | TGTGCCTGGAGTAAGGGACGACTGGTCGCAGTGGATACGCAGTATTTT | CAWSKGRLVAVDTQYF
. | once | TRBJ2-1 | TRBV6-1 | TGTGCCACCAAGGGGGACTATGCCTACAATGAGCAGTTCTTC | CATKGDYAYNEQFF
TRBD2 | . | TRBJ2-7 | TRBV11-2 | TGTGCCAGCAGCACAGGACTAGCGGGAGGAAACTACGAGCAGTACTTC | CASSTGLAGGNYEQYF
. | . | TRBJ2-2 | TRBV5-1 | TGCGCCAGCAGCTTGAAGTTGGACACCGGGGAGCTGTTTTTT | CASSLKLDTGELFF
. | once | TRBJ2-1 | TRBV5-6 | TGTGCCAGCAGCTTGGCCATTGGGCTTTCCTACAATGAGCAGTTCTTC | CASSLAIGLSYNEQFF
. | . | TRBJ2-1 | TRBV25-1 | TGTGCCAGCAGTGAGAGGTACAATGAGCAGTTCTTC | CASSERYNEQFF
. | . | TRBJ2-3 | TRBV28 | TGTGCCAGCAGTTTCCGTACTCCCTCTACGCAGTATTTT | CASSFRTPSTQYF
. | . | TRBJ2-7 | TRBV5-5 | TGTGCCAGCAGCTTGGGGGTCTCCTACGAGCAGTACTTC | CASSLGVSYEQYF
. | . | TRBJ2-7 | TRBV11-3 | TGTGCCAGCAGCTTAGAGGACCGGAGCTCCTACGAGCAGTACTTC | CASSLEDRSSYEQYF
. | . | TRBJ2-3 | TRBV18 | TGTGCCAGCTCACCATTAAGCGGAGCTGGGACAGATACGCAGTATTTT | CASSPLSGAGTDTQYF
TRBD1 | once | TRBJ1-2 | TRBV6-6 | TGTGCCAGCAGTCCCGACAGGGCTCATGGCTACACCTTC | CASSPDRAHGYTF
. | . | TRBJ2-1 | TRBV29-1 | TGCAGCGTTTGGTCGGGCTGGGGGGCCCCTGAGCAGTTCTTC | CSVWSGWGAPEQFF
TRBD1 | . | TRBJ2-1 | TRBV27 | TGTGCCAGCAGTCTGACAGGGACGGTTCGTAATGAGCAGTTCTTC | CASSLTGTVRNEQFF
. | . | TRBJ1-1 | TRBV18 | TGTGCCAGCTCACCAAGTCAGGGTTCGAATACTGAAGCTTTCTTT | CASSPSQGSNTEAFF
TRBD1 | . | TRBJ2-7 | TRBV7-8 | TGTGCCAGCAGCTGGGCGCGACAGGGCTACGAGCAGTACTTC | CASSWARQGYEQYF
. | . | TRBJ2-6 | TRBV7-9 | TGTGCCAGCACCACACCCCCAGGGGCGAGCGGGGCCAACGTCCTGACTTTC | CASTTPPGASGANVLTF
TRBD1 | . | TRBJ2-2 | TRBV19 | TGTGCCAGTAGGGTCCTTTACGACAGGGTGAAGGACACCGGGGAGCTGTTTTTT | CASRVLYDRVKDTGELFF
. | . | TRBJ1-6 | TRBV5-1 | TGCGCCAGCAGCTCTACGGTCAGGGCTGATAATTCACCCCTCCACTTT | CASSSTVRADNSPLHF
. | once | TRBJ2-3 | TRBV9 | TGTGCCAGCAGCAGGTCCTGGACAGGGAGGGGAGATACGCAGTATTTT | CASSRSWTGRGDTQYF
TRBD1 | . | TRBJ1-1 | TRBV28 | TGTGCCAGCAGTACCCCAGGGGGGACGAACACTGAAGCTTTCTTT | CASSTPGGTNTEAFF
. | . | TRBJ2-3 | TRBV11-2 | TGTGCCAGCAGCTCGGGACTCCCTCCCGCAGATACGCAGTATTTT | CASSSGLPPADTQYF
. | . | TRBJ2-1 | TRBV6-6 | TGTGCCAGCAGCCTCGCGGGTGAGCAGTTCTTC | CASSLAGEQFF
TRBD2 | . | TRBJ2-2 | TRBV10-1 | TGCGCCACTAGGGGGACTAGCGGGAAATCGAACACCGGGGAGCTGTTTTTT | CATRGTSGKSNTGELFF
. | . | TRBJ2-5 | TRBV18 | TGTGCCAGCTCACCTTCCCAGGGTTTAGAGACCCAGTACTTC | CASSPSQGLETQYF
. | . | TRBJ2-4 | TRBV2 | TGTGCCAGCATGGGTGAGGGCGGAAACATTCAGTACTTC | CASMGEGGNIQYF
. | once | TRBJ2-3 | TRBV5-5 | TGTGCCAGCAGATCTGGGACTTTCACAGATACGCAGTATTTT | CASRSGTFTDTQYF
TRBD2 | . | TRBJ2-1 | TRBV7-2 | TGTGCCAGCAGCTTAAGGACTATTCGGGAGGGCAGGGACAATGAGCAGTTCTTC | CASSLRTIREGRDNEQFF
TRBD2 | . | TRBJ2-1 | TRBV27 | TGTGCCAGCAGTTCCTTACTAGCGGCAACCAATGAGCAGTTCTTC | CASSSLLAATNEQFF